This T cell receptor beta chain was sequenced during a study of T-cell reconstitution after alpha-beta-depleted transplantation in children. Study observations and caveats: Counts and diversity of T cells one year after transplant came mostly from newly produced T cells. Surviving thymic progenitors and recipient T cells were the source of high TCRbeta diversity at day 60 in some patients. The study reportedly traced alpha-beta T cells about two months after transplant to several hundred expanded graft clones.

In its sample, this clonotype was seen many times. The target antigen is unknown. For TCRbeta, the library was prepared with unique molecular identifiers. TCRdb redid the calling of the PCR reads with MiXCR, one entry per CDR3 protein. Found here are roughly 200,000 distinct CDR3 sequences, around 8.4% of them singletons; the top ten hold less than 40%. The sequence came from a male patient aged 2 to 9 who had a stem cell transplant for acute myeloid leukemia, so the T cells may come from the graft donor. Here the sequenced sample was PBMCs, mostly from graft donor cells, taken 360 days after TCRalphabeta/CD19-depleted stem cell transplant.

CDR3 nucleotides: TGTGCCAGCAGCTCAGGGTTTGGCTACGAGCAGTACTTC. Translating gives CASSSGFGYEQYF. The chain employs TRBV7-3 and TRBJ2-7; possibly TRBD1 for D (5 bases). The germline CDR1 and CDR2 sequences are SGHTA and FQGTGA. V gave up 4 bases and J gave up 3 bases, with 10 bases separating them. There are 13 residues in the CDR3.